Sequencing of this TCR beta chain was carried out in a study of CD8 T cells in Susac syndrome. The RNA, about 0.5 to 1 ug, was put through reverse transcription using random hexamers. TCRdb used MiXCR to reprocess the immunoSEQ multiplex PCR reads, holding one entry per CDR3 protein. The repertoire includes about 90,000 distinct CDR3 sequences, 85% to 95% of them detected once, and less than 0.35% sits in the top ten. In germline, CDR1 is MRHNA, CDR2 SNTAGT. With 3 bases removed from V and 2 bases from J, the gap between germline ends came to 8 bases. This CDR3 region has 14 residues. What was sequenced was CD8+ T cells from PBMCs. The origin of this receptor is a human donor in good health. The J gene is TRBJ1-5, the V gene TRBV6-4; possible D gene TRBD1, 5 bases. CDR3 amino acids: CASSEEGGNQPQHF. The CDR3 DNA follows: TGTGCCAGCAGTGAAGAAGGGGGCAATCAGCCCCAGCATTTT.